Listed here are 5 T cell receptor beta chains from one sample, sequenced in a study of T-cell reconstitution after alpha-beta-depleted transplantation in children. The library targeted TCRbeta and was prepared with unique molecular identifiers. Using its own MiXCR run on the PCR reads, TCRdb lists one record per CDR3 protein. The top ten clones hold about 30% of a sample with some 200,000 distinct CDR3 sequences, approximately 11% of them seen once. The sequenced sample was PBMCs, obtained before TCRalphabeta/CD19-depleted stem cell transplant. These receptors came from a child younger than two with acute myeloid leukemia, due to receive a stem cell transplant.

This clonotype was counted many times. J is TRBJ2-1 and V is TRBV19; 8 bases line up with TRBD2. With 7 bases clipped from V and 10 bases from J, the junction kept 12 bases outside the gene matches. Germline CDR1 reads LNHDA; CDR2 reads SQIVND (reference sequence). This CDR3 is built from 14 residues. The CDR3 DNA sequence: TGTGCCAGTAAGTGGGGACTAGGAAGAGGCGAGCAGTTCTTC. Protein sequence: CASKWGLGRGEQFF.

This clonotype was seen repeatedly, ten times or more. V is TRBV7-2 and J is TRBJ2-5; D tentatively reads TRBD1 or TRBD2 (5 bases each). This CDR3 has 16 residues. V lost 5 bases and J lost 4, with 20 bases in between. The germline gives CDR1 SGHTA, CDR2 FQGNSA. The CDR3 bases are TGTGCCAGCAGCCACGCACGAGGGGCCTTTTTAGAGACCCAGTACTTC. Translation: CASSHARGAFLETQYF. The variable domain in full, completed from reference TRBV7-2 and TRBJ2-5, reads GAGVSQSPSNKVTEKGKDVELRCDPISGHTALYWYRQSLGQGLEFLIYFQGNSAPDKSGLPSDRFSAERTGGSVSTLTIQRTQQEDSAVYLCASSHARGAFLETQYFGPGTRLLVL.

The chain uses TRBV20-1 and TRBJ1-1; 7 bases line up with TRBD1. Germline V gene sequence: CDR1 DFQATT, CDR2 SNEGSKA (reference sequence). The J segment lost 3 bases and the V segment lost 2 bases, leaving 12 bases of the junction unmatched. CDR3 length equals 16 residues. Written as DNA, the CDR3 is TGCAGTGCTAGAAATCCGAAAAGGGGGCAAGACACTGAAGCTTTCTTT. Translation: CSARNPKRGQDTEAFF.

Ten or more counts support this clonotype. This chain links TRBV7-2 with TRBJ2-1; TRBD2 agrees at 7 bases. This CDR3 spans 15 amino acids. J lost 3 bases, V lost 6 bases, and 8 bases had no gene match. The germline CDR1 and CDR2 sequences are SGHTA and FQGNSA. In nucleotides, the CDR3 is TGTGCCAGCAGTATAGAGCGGGATCTCTACAATGAGCAGTTCTTC. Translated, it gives CASSIERDLYNEQFF.

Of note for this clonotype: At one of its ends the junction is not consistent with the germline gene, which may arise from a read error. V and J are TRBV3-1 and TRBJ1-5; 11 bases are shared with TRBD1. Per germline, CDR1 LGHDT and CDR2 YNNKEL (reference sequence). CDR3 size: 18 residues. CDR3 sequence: CTSRQDRGRGRPNQPQHF. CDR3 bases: TGTACCAGCAGACAGGACAGGGGGCGAGGGCGTCCCAATCAGCCCCAGCATTTT.